The 4 T cell receptor beta chains in this list originate from one sample, sequenced in a study of blood T cell repertoires in COVID-19. TCRdb's table, derived via immunoSEQ multiplex PCR, lists solely in-frame clones and lacks some. Of over 200,000 clones listed, 80% to 90% are singletons. The sequencing sample was made of PBMCs or T cells enriched from blood (not recorded which). All receptors derive from a woman younger than 45 who had been exposed to COVID-19.

This rearrangement joins TRBV10-3 to TRBJ2-1; 8 bases agree with TRBD2. The CDR3 is made up of 16 amino acids. Germline CDR1 ENHRY, CDR2 SYGVKD. With V trimmed by 5 bases and J by 6 bases, 12 bases remained unmatched. The CDR3 spells CAISSPSSGYSNEQFF. As DNA, the CDR3 is TGTGCCATCAGTTCCCCTTCTAGCGGGTATTCCAATGAGCAGTTCTTC.

The sample holds a few counts of this clone. The rearrangement uses TRBV10-3 and TRBJ2-1, with D possibly being TRBD1 (7 bases). V shed 10 bases and J shed 6 bases, with 10 bases lying between them. CDR1 ENHRY and CDR2 SYGVKD come from the germline V gene. The CDR3 sequence is 11 residues long. CDR3 amino acids: CASGTVNEQFF. Written as DNA, the CDR3 is TGTGCCAGCGGGACAGTCAATGAGCAGTTCTTC.

This clone came up once. The gene calls are TRBV5-1 and TRBJ2-7; 10 positions agree with TRBD1. The CDR3 has 15 amino acids. From germline, CDR1 is SGHRS and CDR2 YFSETQ. J lost 6 bases, V lost 3 bases, and 9 bases had no gene match. CDR3 nucleotide sequence: TGCGCCAGCAGCTCCCGACAGGGGGCTTTGAGCGAGCAGTACTTC. It translates to CASSSRQGALSEQYF.

CDR3 sequence: CASSGGLARGFDEQFF. The CDR3 bases are TGTGCCAGCAGCGGGGGACTAGCTCGGGGTTTCGATGAGCAGTTCTTC. This chain joins TRBV9 and TRBJ2-1, with 9 bases matching TRBD2. The CDR3 sequence is 16 residues long. Trimming took 3 bases from V and 8 from J; bases not matched to a gene: 12. The germline V gene encodes CDR1 SGDLS and CDR2 YYNGEE.